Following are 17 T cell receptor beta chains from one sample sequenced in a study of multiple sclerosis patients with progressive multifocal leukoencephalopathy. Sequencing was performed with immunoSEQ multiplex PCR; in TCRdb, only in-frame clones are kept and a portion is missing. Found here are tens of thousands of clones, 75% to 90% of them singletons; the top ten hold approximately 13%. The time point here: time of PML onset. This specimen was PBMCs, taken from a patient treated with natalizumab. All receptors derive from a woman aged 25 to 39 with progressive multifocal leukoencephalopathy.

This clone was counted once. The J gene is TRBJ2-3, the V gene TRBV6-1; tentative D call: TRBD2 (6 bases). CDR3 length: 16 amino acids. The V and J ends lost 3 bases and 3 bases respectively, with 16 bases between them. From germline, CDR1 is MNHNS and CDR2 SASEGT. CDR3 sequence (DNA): TGTGCCAGCAGTGAGGGGTCGGGGGACCCAACAGATACGCAGTATTTT. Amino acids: CASSEGSGDPTDTQYF.

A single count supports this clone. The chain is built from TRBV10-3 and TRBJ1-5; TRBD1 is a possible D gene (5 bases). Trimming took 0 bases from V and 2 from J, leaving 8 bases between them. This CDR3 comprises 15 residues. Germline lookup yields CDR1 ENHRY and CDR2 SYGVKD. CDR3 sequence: CAISESFRGNQPQHF. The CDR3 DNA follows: TGTGCCATCAGTGAGTCGTTCAGGGGCAATCAGCCCCAGCATTTT.

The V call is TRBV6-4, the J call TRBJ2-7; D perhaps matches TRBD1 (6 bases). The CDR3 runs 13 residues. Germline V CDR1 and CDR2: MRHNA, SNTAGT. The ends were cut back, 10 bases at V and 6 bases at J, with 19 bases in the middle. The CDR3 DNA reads TGTGCCACCCGGGGCAGGGGAAACAGCGAGCAGTACTTC. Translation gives CATRGRGNSEQYF.

CDR3 DNA: TGTGCCAGCAGTTTTGGTGGAGAGAACACCGGGGAGCTGTTTTTT. As protein: CASSFGGENTGELFF. The V gene is TRBV28, the J gene TRBJ2-2; D is ambiguous. V gave up 3 bases and J gave up 1 base, with 9 bases separating them. Germline V gene sequence: CDR1 MDHEN, CDR2 SYDVKM. CDR3 size: 15 residues.

The DNA of the CDR3 is TGTGCCAGCAGCACCCGGGCCGCCGGTCAGCCCCAGCATTTT. This codes for CASSTRAAGQPQHF. The V and J genes are TRBV7-2 and TRBJ1-5; D is unclear. Trimming stripped 5 bases from V and 6 bases from J, with 14 bases between. From germline, CDR1 is SGHTA and CDR2 FQGNSA. The CDR3 has 14 residues. Full variable domain (rest looked up from reference TRBV7-2 and TRBJ1-5): GAGVSQSPSNKVTEKGKDVELRCDPISGHTALYWYRQSLGQGLEFLIYFQGNSAPDKSGLPSDRFSAERTGGSVSTLTIQRTQQEDSAVYLCASSTRAAGQPQHFGDGTRLSIL.

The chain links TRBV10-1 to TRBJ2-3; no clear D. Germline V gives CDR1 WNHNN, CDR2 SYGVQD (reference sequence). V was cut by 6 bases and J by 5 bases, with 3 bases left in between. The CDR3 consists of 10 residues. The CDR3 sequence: CASSLDTQYF. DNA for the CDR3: TGCGCCAGCAGCCTAGATACGCAGTATTTT.

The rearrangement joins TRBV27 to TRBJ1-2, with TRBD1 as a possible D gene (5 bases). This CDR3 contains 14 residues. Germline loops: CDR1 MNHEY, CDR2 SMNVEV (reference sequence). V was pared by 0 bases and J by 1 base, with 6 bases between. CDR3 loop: CASSLSGVNYGYTF. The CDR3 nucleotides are TGTGCCAGCAGTTTATCAGGGGTTAACTATGGCTACACCTTC.

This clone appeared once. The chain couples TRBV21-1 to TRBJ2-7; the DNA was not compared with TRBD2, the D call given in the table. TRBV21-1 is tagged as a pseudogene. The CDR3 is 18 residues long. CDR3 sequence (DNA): TGTGCCAGCAGCAAAAGGGCTAGCCGATCACCTTCGTTCTACGAGCAGTACTTC. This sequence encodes CASSKRASRSPSFYEQYF.

CDR3 protein: CASSIVGTRSYNEQFF. CDR3 in DNA: TGTGCCAGTAGTATAGTCGGCACGCGCTCCTACAATGAGCAGTTCTTC. The J gene is TRBJ2-1, the V gene TRBV19, with unresolved D. Trimming pared 1 base from V and 0 bases from J, leaving 10 bases between. The CDR3 length is 16 residues. Germline CDR1 is LNHDA and CDR2 is SQIVND (reference sequence).

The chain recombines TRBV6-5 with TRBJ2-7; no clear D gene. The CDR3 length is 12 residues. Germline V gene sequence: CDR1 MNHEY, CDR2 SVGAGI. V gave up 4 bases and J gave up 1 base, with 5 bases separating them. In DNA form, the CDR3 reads TGTGCCAGCAGTTCTAGTTCCTACGAGCAGTACTTC. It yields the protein CASSSSSYEQYF.

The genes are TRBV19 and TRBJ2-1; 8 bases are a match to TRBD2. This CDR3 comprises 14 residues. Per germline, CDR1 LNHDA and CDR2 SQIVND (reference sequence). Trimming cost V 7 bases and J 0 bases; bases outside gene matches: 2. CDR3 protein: CASTAGVSYNEQFF. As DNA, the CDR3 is TGTGCCAGTACAGCGGGAGTCTCCTACAATGAGCAGTTCTTC.

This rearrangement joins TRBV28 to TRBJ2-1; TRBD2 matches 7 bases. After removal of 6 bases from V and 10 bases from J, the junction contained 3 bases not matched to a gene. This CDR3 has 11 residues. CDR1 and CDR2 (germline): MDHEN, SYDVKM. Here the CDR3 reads CASSFSGEQFF. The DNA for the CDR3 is TGTGCCAGCAGCTTTAGCGGGGAGCAGTTCTTC. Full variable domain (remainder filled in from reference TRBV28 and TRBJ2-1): DVKVTQSSRYLVKRTGEKVFLECVQDMDHENMFWYRQDPGLGLRLIYFSYDVKMKEKGDIPEGYSVSREKKERFSLILESASTNQTSMYLCASSFSGEQFFGPGTRLTVL.

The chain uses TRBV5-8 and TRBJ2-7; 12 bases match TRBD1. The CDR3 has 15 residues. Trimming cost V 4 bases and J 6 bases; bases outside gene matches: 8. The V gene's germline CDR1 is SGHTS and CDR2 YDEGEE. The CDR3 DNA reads TGTGCCAGCAGCGGGACAGGGGGCGCTCCCGGCGAGCAGTACTTC. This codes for CASSGTGGAPGEQYF.

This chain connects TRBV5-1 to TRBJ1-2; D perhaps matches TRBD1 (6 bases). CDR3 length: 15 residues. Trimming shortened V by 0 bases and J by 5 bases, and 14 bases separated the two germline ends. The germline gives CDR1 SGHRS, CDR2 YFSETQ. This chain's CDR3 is CASSLAGRTEYGYTF. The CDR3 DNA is TGCGCCAGCAGCTTGGCCGGGAGGACAGAGTATGGCTACACCTTC.

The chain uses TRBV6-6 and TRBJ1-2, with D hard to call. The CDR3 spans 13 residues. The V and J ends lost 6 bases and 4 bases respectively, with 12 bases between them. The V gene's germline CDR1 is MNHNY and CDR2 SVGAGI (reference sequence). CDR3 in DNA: TGTGCCAGCAGGGATAGGTCGTTCTATGGCTACACCTTC. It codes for CASRDRSFYGYTF.

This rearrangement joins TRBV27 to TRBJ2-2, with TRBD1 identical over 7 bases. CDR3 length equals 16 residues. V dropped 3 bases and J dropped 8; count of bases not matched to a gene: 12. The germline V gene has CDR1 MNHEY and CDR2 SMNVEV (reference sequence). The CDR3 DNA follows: TGTGCCAGCAGTTTCCGGGACAGAGTGGCGTGGGGGGAGCTGTTTTTT. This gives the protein CASSFRDRVAWGELFF.

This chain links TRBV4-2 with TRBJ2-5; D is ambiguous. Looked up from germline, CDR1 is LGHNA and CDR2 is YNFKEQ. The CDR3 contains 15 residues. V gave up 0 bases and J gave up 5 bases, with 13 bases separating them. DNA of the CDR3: TGTGCCAGCAGCCAAGAGGTGCTCCCCGGTGAGACCCAGTACTTC. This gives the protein CASSQEVLPGETQYF.